This TCR beta chain came from a study of T cells in Graves' hyperthyroidism and ophthalmopathy. Reasons for excluding patients were uncontrolled infection, other autoimmune disease, pregnancy or lactation. Diagnosing involved the use of clinical symptoms, serum thyroxine and TRAb, thyroid ultrasound and orbital computed tomography. The TCR beta CDR3 regions underwent amplification using RNA transcripts as the source. RT-PCR in the first round (using the HTBI primer set) targeted the TCR CDR3. Using its own MiXCR run on the multiplex PCR reads, TCRdb lists one record per CDR3 protein. The data contain over 300,000 distinct CDR3 sequences, about 13% of them seen just once; the ten biggest clones take up roughly 33%. V lost 5 bases and J 5 bases, leaving 15 bases between the germline ends. CDR3 length: 14 residues. Germline values: CDR1 SNHLY, CDR2 FYNNEI. As for this clonotype: Its target is not known.

Study-wide points: Most thyroid clonotypes with frequency above 0.001 were detected in blood.

The rearrangement uses TRBV2 and TRBJ1-2; perhaps TRBD1 as D (6 bases). The TCR originated in a middle-aged woman with Graves' ophthalmopathy. Sequenced input: blood. The CDR3: CASSPDRFGYGYTF. CDR3 in DNA: TGTGCCAGCAGTCCTGACAGGTTTGGGTATGGCTACACCTTC.